This T cell receptor beta chain is from a study of T cells after yellow fever vaccination. General study points: The secondary response peaked faster, at day 5 versus 15, but was weaker. Clonotypes appearing in both CD4 and CD8 compartments existed, and their share was small. Detected again after the booster were most primary-vaccination clones, at 96% CD4 and approximately 87% CD8.

Via MiXCR, TCRdb re-called the 5' RACE reads, giving one row per CDR3 protein. The data contain under 300,000 distinct CDR3 sequences, 6.9% of them seen just once; the ten biggest clones take up more than 0.8%. V shed 5 bases and J shed 2 bases, with 19 bases lying between them. This CDR3 comprises 15 residues. Germline V gene sequence: CDR1 DFQATT, CDR2 SNEGSKA (reference sequence). This clonotype showed up just a few times. Its specificity is unknown. This sequence originates from a man aged 30 to 45 who received the YFV17D yellow fever vaccine. The sample in question was CD4+ T cells sorted from PBMCs, obtained 15 days after the yellow fever booster vaccination. The gene calls are TRBV20-1 and TRBJ2-7, with D tentatively TRBD1 or TRBD2 (5 bases each). CDR3 sequence (DNA): TGCAGTGCTTTGAATGGGGGTCTCAATCCCTACGAGCAGTACTTC. Its translation is CSALNGGLNPYEQYF.